This T cell receptor beta chain came from a study of blood T cell repertoires in COVID-19. Study-wide context: The United States, Italy and Spain supplied acute and convalescent COVID-19 samples. T cells, B-cell-depleted T cells, or PBMCs provided the cDNA or gDNA that served as material.

The germline gives CDR1 LNHDA, CDR2 SQIVND (reference sequence). V lost 5 bases and J lost 3; bases outside the gene matches: 14. The CDR3 sequence is 18 residues long. Original data processing: Using reference gene primer amplification, nucleated cell counts were estimated. Measured with immunoSEQ multiplex PCR; TCRdb has only the in-frame clones, and not every one. D and trimming come from the DNA, and the V and J calls and clone size come from that table. The sample has 150,000 to 200,000 clones, about 83% seen once; the top ten hold approximately 13%. This receptor was taken from a woman aged 80 or over with acute or convalescent COVID-19. V gene TRBV19 combines with J gene TRBJ1-5; 9 nucleotides align to TRBD1. Sequencing input: peripheral blood. This CDR3 reads CASSAGTGTRRYNQPQHF. The CDR3 coding sequence is TGTGCCAGTAGTGCCGGGACAGGGACTAGACGATACAATCAGCCCCAGCATTTT. Combining the CDR3 with reference TRBV19 and TRBJ1-5 gives the whole variable domain DGGITQSPKYLFRKEGQNVTLSCEQNLNHDAMYWYRQDPGQGLRLIYYSQIVNDFQKGDIAEGYSVSREKKESFPLTVTSAQKNPTAFYLCASSAGTGTRRYNQPQHFGDGTRLSIL.